Below, 29 T cell receptor beta chains from the same sample are listed, as sequenced in a study of OX40 agonist ivuxolimab in advanced cancers. Here immunoSEQ multiplex PCR was the method, and the copy in TCRdb shows in-frame clones only, minus some. The table has 66,000 or so clones, approximately 86% seen once; the top ten hold 2%. This sample comprised CD4+ or CD8+ T cells sorted from blood, obtained in a trial of the OX40 agonist ivuxolimab. All receptors derive from an adult with an advanced solid tumor such as melanoma, head and neck, liver or kidney cancer.

This CDR3 reads CASSSGTGVVFEKLFF. The CDR3 nucleotides are TGTGCCAGCAGCTCCGGGACAGGGGTCGTCTTTGAAAAACTGTTTTTT. The V gene is TRBV5-4, the J gene TRBJ1-4, with 10 bases fitting TRBD1. CDR1 and CDR2 from the germline V gene are SGHNT and YYREEE (reference sequence). Losses at the gene ends were 3 bases for V and 7 bases for J; bases not matched to a gene: 9. CDR3 size: 16 residues.

The V call is TRBV30, the J call TRBJ2-1; D uncertain. Per the germline V gene, CDR1 is GTSNPN and CDR2 is SVGIG (reference sequence). Trimming took off 5 bases at V and 3 bases at J, with 20 bases between the two ends. This CDR3 has 16 amino acids. Written as DNA, the CDR3 is TGTGCCTGGGCCCCGATTTTCGCCATCAACTACAATGAGCAGTTCTTC. Residues: CAWAPIFAINYNEQFF.

CDR3 region: CASSNPGVGGQRIAGTTGELFF. CDR3 DNA sequence: TGCGCCAGCAGCAATCCTGGGGTGGGGGGACAGAGAATAGCGGGAACCACCGGGGAGCTGTTTTTT. V usage is TRBV4-1 and J usage is TRBJ2-2; possibly TRBD2 for D (8 bases). Trimming took off 5 bases at V and 4 bases at J, with 35 bases between the two ends. Germline CDR1 and CDR2: MGHRA and YSYEKL. The CDR3 is 22 amino acids.

V and J are TRBV4-1 and TRBJ1-5; TRBD1 is a possible D gene (5 bases). This CDR3 is 16 amino acids long. V lost 2 bases and J lost 4, with 15 bases in between. Germline V CDR1 and CDR2: MGHRA, YSYEKL. CDR3 sequence: CASSQPQVGSNQPQHF. Here the CDR3 DNA reads TGCGCCAGCAGCCAACCACAGGTTGGATCAAATCAGCCCCAGCATTTT.

This chain joins TRBV9 and TRBJ2-1; D is perhaps TRBD1 (5 bases). Germline V gene data show CDR1 as SGDLS and CDR2 as YYNGEE. This CDR3 region has 14 residues. V lost 4 bases and J lost 3, with 11 bases in between. CDR3 DNA: TGTGCCAGCAGCTGGTCCAGGGACTACAATGAGCAGTTCTTC. The encoded protein is CASSWSRDYNEQFF. The full variable domain, in which reference TRBV9 and TRBJ2-1 provide the parts outside the CDR3, is DSGVTQTPKHLITATGQRVTLRCSPRSGDLSVYWYQQSLDQGLQFLIQYYNGEERAKGNILERFSAQQFPDLHSELNLSSLELGDSALYFCASSWSRDYNEQFFGPGTRLTVL.

The rearrangement uses TRBV14 and TRBJ1-5; D remains ambiguous. Germline values: CDR1 SGHDN, CDR2 FVKESK. Trimming took 1 base from V and 7 from J, leaving 8 bases between them. CDR3 size: 13 residues. CDR3 sequence: CASSQGLGQPQHF. DNA of the CDR3: TGTGCCAGCAGCCAAGGTTTGGGACAGCCCCAGCATTTT.

The CDR3 DNA reads as TGTGCCAGAAGCGACAGGCCCAATCAGCCCCAGCATTTT. Translation: CARSDRPNQPQHF. The chain employs TRBV5-3 and TRBJ1-5, with D possibly matching TRBD1 (6 bases). TRBV5-3 is marked as an open reading frame, function uncertain. The CDR3 extends over 13 amino acids. The V end was cut by 4 bases, the J end by 3 bases, with 8 bases between.

The J gene is TRBJ2-3, the V gene TRBV28; TRBD2 agrees at 9 bases. With V trimmed by 5 bases and J by 3 bases, 9 bases remained unmatched. CDR1 is MDHEN, CDR2 SYDVKM, per germline. This CDR3 is 16 amino acids long. As DNA, the CDR3 is TGTGCCAGCAGTGGGGGTAGCGGGAGTTGGACAGATACGCAGTATTTT. It yields the protein CASSGGSGSWTDTQYF.

This clone was seen a single time. The chain combines TRBV7-2 with TRBJ1-5; unclear D gene. CDR1 and CDR2 (germline): SGHTA, FQGNSA. Trimming took off 1 base at V and 5 bases at J, with 12 bases between the two ends. The CDR3 is 15 residues long. The CDR3 DNA is TGTGCCAGCAGCTTAGGGGGAGAGTGGGATCAGCCCCAGCATTTT. Translation gives CASSLGGEWDQPQHF.

The V gene is TRBV7-3, the J gene TRBJ2-7; maybe TRBD1 (6 bases). The germline V gene encodes CDR1 SGHTA and CDR2 FQGTGA. The CDR3 sequence is 15 residues long. V gave up 2 bases and J gave up 3 bases, with 14 bases separating them. CDR3 in DNA: TGTGCCAGCAGCTTATTCCAGGGGCCAGGCTACGAGCAGTACTTC. Translation: CASSLFQGPGYEQYF.

V usage is TRBV28 and J usage is TRBJ2-5; D is unclear. Germline CDR1 MDHEN, CDR2 SYDVKM. The CDR3 spans 14 residues. V was clipped by 2 bases and J by 5 bases, with 12 bases between them. The CDR3 DNA reads TGTGCCAGCAGTTTAGAATCCCCCAGGGAGACCCAGTACTTC. Residues: CASSLESPRETQYF.

The CDR3 loop is CASSYSGSNYGYTF. CDR3 nucleotides: TGTGCCAGCAGTTACTCTGGGAGCAACTATGGCTACACCTTC. This sequence joins TRBV6-5 and TRBJ1-2; D gene uncertain. CDR3 length equals 14 residues. V was cut by 0 bases and J by 2 bases, with 7 bases left in between. CDR1 and CDR2 from the germline V gene are MNHEY and SVGAGI.

This clone was observed a handful of times. The V gene is TRBV19, the J gene TRBJ1-1, with D possibly being TRBD1 (6 bases). Trimming pared 5 bases from V and 0 bases from J, leaving 13 bases between. This CDR3 is built from 15 residues. Germline V gene data show CDR1 as LNHDA and CDR2 as SQIVND (reference sequence). In nucleotides, the CDR3 is TGTGCCAGTAGTCAGACAGGCCGCATGAACACTGAAGCTTTCTTT. Amino acid sequence: CASSQTGRMNTEAFF. The full variable domain, rest sourced from reference TRBV19 and TRBJ1-1, is DGGITQSPKYLFRKEGQNVTLSCEQNLNHDAMYWYRQDPGQGLRLIYYSQIVNDFQKGDIAEGYSVSREKKESFPLTVTSAQKNPTAFYLCASSQTGRMNTEAFFGQGTRLTVV.

The V gene is TRBV7-2, the J gene TRBJ2-7; possible D gene TRBD2, 5 bases. Between the trimmed V and J ends, which lost 1 base and 1 base, there was a span of 5 bases. The CDR3 spans 13 residues. Germline V lookup: CDR1 SGHTA, CDR2 FQGNSA. CDR3 sequence reads: CASSLGESYEQYF. The CDR3 DNA reads as TGTGCCAGCAGCTTAGGGGAGTCCTACGAGCAGTACTTC.

V gene TRBV11-3 combines with J gene TRBJ2-1; 7 bases are shared with TRBD1. The CDR3 totals 15 residues. CDR1 is SGHNT and CDR2 is YENEEA in the germline V gene. Trimming removed 0 bases from V and 7 bases from J; junction bases left unmatched: 6. The CDR3 region is CASSLEGQTGNEQFF. The CDR3 DNA sequence: TGTGCCAGCAGCTTAGAGGGACAGACGGGGAATGAGCAGTTCTTC.

This sequence joins TRBV6-6 and TRBJ2-3; D is unresolved. The CDR3 runs 15 residues. V dropped 1 base and J dropped 0 bases, with 8 bases sitting between them. Germline V CDR1 and CDR2: MNHNY, SVGAGI (reference sequence). DNA for the CDR3: TGTGCCAGCAGTTACTTCCTGGCGAGCACAGATACGCAGTATTTT. Its translation is CASSYFLASTDTQYF.

The genes are TRBV30 and TRBJ1-2; D uncertain. This CDR3 spans 11 amino acids. Germline V gives CDR1 GTSNPN, CDR2 SVGIG (reference sequence). Trimming stripped 6 bases from V and 6 bases from J, with 11 bases between. DNA for the CDR3: TGTGCCTGCAAAATGGAGGATGGCTACACCTTC. It yields the protein CACKMEDGYTF.

The CDR3 here is CASSLERASGNEQFF. The CDR3 coding sequence is TGTGCCAGCAGCTTAGAGCGGGCTAGCGGGAATGAGCAGTTCTTC. V usage is TRBV7-9 and J usage is TRBJ2-1; 8 bases fit TRBD2. The CDR3 length is 15 residues. The J segment lost 7 bases and the V segment lost 1 base, leaving 6 bases of the junction unmatched. Germline V gene sequence: CDR1 SEHNR, CDR2 FQNEAQ (reference sequence).

The V gene is TRBV4-1, the J gene TRBJ1-1, with 10 bases matching TRBD1. The length of the CDR3 is 15 residues. J was trimmed by 3 bases and V by 1 base; bases with no gene match: 2. Germline CDR1 MGHRA, CDR2 YSYEKL. The CDR3, as DNA: TGCGCCAGCAGCCAAGGACAGGGGGCGGACACTGAAGCTTTCTTT. Protein product: CASSQGQGADTEAFF.

This chain uses TRBV28 with TRBJ1-6; 7 bases align to TRBD1. CDR1 is MDHEN, CDR2 SYDVKM, per germline. J lost 9 bases, V lost 2 bases, and 4 bases had no gene match. There are 14 residues in the CDR3. CDR3 protein: CASSLQGGVSPLHF. CDR3 coding DNA: TGTGCCAGCAGTTTACAGGGGGGAGTTTCACCCCTCCACTTT.

V gene TRBV27 combines with J gene TRBJ1-5, with D unresolved. V lost 6 bases and J 2 bases, leaving 11 bases between the germline ends. This CDR3 contains 14 residues. The germline gives CDR1 MNHEY, CDR2 SMNVEV (reference sequence). CDR3 in DNA: TGTGCCAGCAGGAACGGGAGGGGCAATCAGCCCCAGCATTTT. Residues: CASRNGRGNQPQHF.

This clone appeared once. The chain carries TRBV10-3 and TRBJ1-2, with no clear D. Deletions cut 10 bases from V and 4 bases from J, with 16 bases between. The CDR3 loop spans 13 amino acids. Germline V gene lookup returns CDR1 ENHRY and CDR2 SYGVKD. DNA for the CDR3: TGTGCCACCAAAACGGGGATTCTCTATGGCTACACCTTC. Its protein product is CATKTGILYGYTF.

The chain employs TRBV10-3 and TRBJ1-5, with D hard to call. Germline V gives CDR1 ENHRY, CDR2 SYGVKD. The CDR3 sequence is 11 residues long. V dropped 2 bases and J dropped 11 bases, with 7 bases sitting between them. The CDR3 DNA sequence: TGTGCCATCAGTGAGACCGGGACCCAGCATTTT. Its protein product is CAISETGTQHF.

The gene calls are TRBV6-5 and TRBJ2-1; perhaps TRBD1 as D (6 bases). CDR1 is MNHEY, CDR2 SVGAGI, per germline. V lost 4 bases and J lost 1, with 14 bases in between. This CDR3 region has 16 residues. CDR3 bases: TGTGCCAGCAGTTTTGAGGGGGTCGTTTCCTACAATGAGCAGTTCTTC. It translates to CASSFEGVVSYNEQFF.

The rearrangement joins TRBV30 to TRBJ2-6; 7 positions agree with TRBD1. Trimming took 0 bases from V and 1 from J; bases not matched to a gene: 3. CDR3 length equals 16 residues. In germline, CDR1 is GTSNPN, CDR2 SVGIG (reference sequence). The CDR3 sequence is CAWSVDRTSGANVLTF. In DNA, the CDR3 is TGTGCCTGGAGTGTGGACAGGACGTCTGGGGCCAACGTCCTGACTTTC.

The J gene is TRBJ1-5, the V gene TRBV18; 7 nucleotides line up with TRBD1. V was pared by 6 bases and J by 6 bases, with 5 bases of the junction left unmatched. The CDR3 consists of 13 residues. From germline, CDR1 is KGHSH and CDR2 LQKENI. The CDR3 loop reads CASSQGVGQPQHF. The CDR3 DNA is TGTGCCAGCTCCCAGGGGGTAGGTCAGCCCCAGCATTTT.

This chain links TRBV4-2 with TRBJ2-5; no clear D gene. The J call may be in error: the DNA end matches TRBJ2-7 better. Germline V gives CDR1 LGHNA, CDR2 YNFKEQ. This CDR3 contains 15 residues. This CDR3 is CASSQDRDSWDEQYF. The CDR3, as DNA: TGTGCCAGCAGCCAAGATCGAGATAGTTGGGACGAGCAGTACTTC.

This chain links TRBV18 with TRBJ1-3; D gene ambiguous. This CDR3 is built from 14 residues. Germline-derived CDR1 and CDR2 are KGHSH and LQKENI. The V end lost 3 bases, the J end lost 0 bases, and 6 bases lay between the germline ends. The CDR3 DNA is TGTGCCAGCTCACCGGTAGACTCTGGAAACACCATATATTTT. This gives the protein CASSPVDSGNTIYF.

This chain joins TRBV18 and TRBJ2-1; 7 nucleotides match TRBD2. This CDR3 is built from 13 residues. CDR1 and CDR2 from the germline V gene are KGHSH and LQKENI. J lost 5 bases, V lost 7 bases, and 5 bases had no gene match. For the CDR3, the DNA is TGTGCCAGCTTGTCGGGACTAAACAATGAGCAGTTCTTC. Translated: CASLSGLNNEQFF.